Presented here are 27 T cell receptor beta chains from one specimen sequenced in a study of cytomegalovirus exposure and HLA in healthy donors. The PCR made use of 60 Vbeta and 13 Jbeta primers. Using immunoSEQ multiplex PCR, the repertoire was profiled, and TCRdb retains in-frame clones only, with some absent. The sample yields about 93,000 clones, about two thirds seen once. Sequencing was carried out using PBMCs. Every receptor here comes from a boy aged 5-17 years in good health and CMV-seropositive.

The V and J genes are TRBV10-3 and TRBJ2-3, with TRBD2 identical over 16 bases. The CDR3 runs 21 residues. With V trimmed by 2 bases and J by 3 bases, 14 bases remained unmatched. Germline assignment: CDR1 ENHRY and CDR2 SYGVKD. The CDR3 nucleotides are TGTGCCATCAGTGAGCCGGGACTAGCGGGAGGGTCACATCGTCCTACAGATACGCAGTATTTT. The encoded protein is CAISEPGLAGGSHRPTDTQYF.

The table lists this clone with a few counts. This chain uses TRBV19 with TRBJ1-6; D is undetermined. The germline gives CDR1 LNHDA, CDR2 SQIVND (reference sequence). Trimming left V 5 bases short and J 9 bases short, with 11 bases between. This CDR3 is built from 13 residues. The CDR3: CASSPDAGSPLHF. The CDR3 DNA reads as TGTGCCAGTAGTCCCGACGCGGGTTCACCCCTCCACTTT. Combining the CDR3 with reference TRBV19 and TRBJ1-6 gives the whole variable domain DGGITQSPKYLFRKEGQNVTLSCEQNLNHDAMYWYRQDPGQGLRLIYYSQIVNDFQKGDIAEGYSVSREKKESFPLTVTSAQKNPTAFYLCASSPDAGSPLHFGNGTRLTVT.

V is TRBV5-1 and J is TRBJ2-5; 7 nucleotides line up with TRBD1. The J call may be incorrect, as the DNA end agrees better with TRBJ2-7. The CDR3 contains 13 residues. CDR1 and CDR2 (germline): SGHRS, YFSETQ. The DNA for the CDR3 is TGCGCCAGCAGCCCAAGACAGGGCTACGAGCAGTACTTC. Amino acids: CASSPRQGYEQYF.

The chain recombines TRBV18 with TRBJ1-1; TRBD1 aligns across 8 bases. Germline assignment: CDR1 KGHSH and CDR2 LQKENI. There are 16 residues in the CDR3. J gave up 1 base and V 6 bases, and 10 bases lay outside the gene matches. The CDR3 sequence is CASSPLGQGPNTEAFF. CDR3 nucleotides: TGTGCCAGCTCGCCCCTTGGACAGGGCCCGAACACTGAAGCTTTCTTT.

The rearrangement uses TRBV28 and TRBJ1-1, with D hard to call. CDR3 length: 13 amino acids. V was shortened by 6 bases and J by 4 bases, with 12 bases between the two germline ends. CDR1 is MDHEN, CDR2 SYDVKM, per germline. In DNA, the CDR3 is TGTGCCAGCAGGGCCCGGGTGGGCACTGAAGCTTTCTTT. This encodes CASRARVGTEAFF.

The rearrangement joins TRBV7-8 to TRBJ1-5; the D is unclear. The CDR3 totals 17 residues. Germline V lookup: CDR1 SGHVS, CDR2 FQNEAQ. V lost 3 bases and J lost 0, with 15 bases in between. The CDR3 region is CASSLWFEPGSNQPQHF. As DNA, the CDR3 is TGTGCCAGCAGCTTGTGGTTCGAGCCGGGTAGCAATCAGCCCCAGCATTTT.

The V gene is TRBV4-2, the J gene TRBJ2-5, with 9 bases lining up with TRBD2. Germline assignment: CDR1 LGHNA and CDR2 YNFKEQ. The length of the CDR3 is 20 residues. V gave up 1 base and J gave up 0 bases; unmatched junction bases: 15. CDR3 sequence reads: CASSQVVPSGALGDQETQYF. CDR3 nucleotides: TGTGCCAGCAGCCAAGTAGTCCCTAGCGGGGCTTTGGGTGACCAAGAGACCCAGTACTTC.

V and J are TRBV2 and TRBJ1-2; 7 positions agree with TRBD1. Germline values: CDR1 SNHLY, CDR2 FYNNEI. The J segment lost 4 bases and the V segment lost 5 bases, leaving 4 bases of the junction unmatched. There are 13 residues in the CDR3. CDR3 amino acids: CASSPDRSYGYTF. The CDR3 bases are TGTGCCAGCAGTCCGGACAGGAGCTATGGCTACACCTTC.

The chain recombines TRBV2 with TRBJ2-7; the match to TRBD2 covers 9 bases. The V and J ends lost 6 bases and 4 bases, in that order; junction bases with no gene match: 7. The germline CDR1 and CDR2 sequences are SNHLY and FYNNEI. The CDR3 is made up of 14 amino acids. CDR3 DNA: TGTGCCAGCAGCCGACCGGGACTAGCTTACGAGCAGTACTTC. This codes for CASSRPGLAYEQYF.

This chain uses TRBV25-1 with TRBJ2-1; D may be TRBD2 (5 bases). With 3 bases removed from V and 8 bases from J, the gap between germline ends came to 11 bases. The V gene's germline CDR1 is MGHDK and CDR2 SYGVNS. This CDR3 has 13 residues. CDR3 nucleotide sequence: TGTGCCAGCAGTGACCGGGATATTCATGAGCAGTTCTTC. This gives the protein CASSDRDIHEQFF.

This clone was picked up a small number of times. The chain uses TRBV10-2 and TRBJ2-2; 12 nucleotides match TRBD2. This CDR3 is built from 15 residues. With 3 bases clipped from V and 9 bases from J, the junction kept 5 bases outside the gene matches. Germline CDR1 and CDR2: WSHSY and SAAADI. The CDR3, as DNA: TGCGCCAGCAGTGATCTAGCGGGGGGGCCCTGGGAGCTGTTTTTT. This sequence encodes CASSDLAGGPWELFF.

Only a few counts were recorded for this clone. This sequence joins TRBV4-2 and TRBJ1-2, with D perhaps matching TRBD1 (5 bases). The CDR3 spans 17 residues. Looked up from germline, CDR1 is LGHNA and CDR2 is YNFKEQ. V dropped 0 bases and J dropped 4 bases, with 18 bases sitting between them. In DNA form, the CDR3 reads TGTGCCAGCAGCCAAGATTTTATGGGCGGGGCACTCTATGGCTACACCTTC. Its protein product is CASSQDFMGGALYGYTF.

The chain carries TRBV6-5 and TRBJ1-4; D is uncertain. The V gene lost 6 bases and the J gene lost 4 bases, with 6 bases spanning the gap. Germline V gives CDR1 MNHEY, CDR2 SVGAGI. The CDR3 runs 12 residues. In DNA form, the CDR3 reads TGTGCCAGCAGCCGGGATAATGAAAAACTGTTTTTT. Translation: CASSRDNEKLFF.

The chain is built from TRBV7-6 and TRBJ2-3; TRBD2 agrees at 9 bases. With V trimmed by 5 bases and J by 4 bases, 13 bases remained unmatched. Germline V gene sequence: CDR1 SGHVS, CDR2 FNYEAQ. The CDR3 has 17 residues. CDR3 amino acids: CASSKIAPAGGADTQYF. As DNA, the CDR3 is TGTGCCAGCAGCAAAATAGCCCCAGCGGGGGGTGCAGATACGCAGTATTTT.

V is TRBV5-6 and J is TRBJ2-3, with a possible D match to TRBD1 (7 bases). CDR1 and CDR2 from the germline V gene are SGHDT and YYEEEE. The CDR3 is 15 amino acids. The V end lost 6 bases, the J end lost 6 bases, and 20 bases lay between the germline ends. CDR3 loop: CASIPRRGLVDTQYF. As DNA, the CDR3 is TGTGCCAGCATCCCACGGAGGGGGCTTGTTGATACGCAGTATTTT.

The chain carries TRBV6-1 and TRBJ1-1; D ambiguous. The V and J ends lost 6 bases and 5 bases respectively, with 10 bases between them. The CDR3 has 12 amino acids. CDR1 MNHNS and CDR2 SASEGT come from the germline V gene. The CDR3 region is CASSQSRTEAFF. The CDR3 DNA sequence: TGTGCCAGCAGCCAATCGCGGACTGAAGCTTTCTTT.

This clone was detected only a few times. This chain connects TRBV10-2 to TRBJ2-3; no reliable D call. Germline V CDR1 and CDR2: WSHSY, SAAADI. The CDR3 consists of 13 residues. Trimming took off 2 bases at V and 2 bases at J, with 5 bases between the two ends. CDR3 loop: CASSETNTDTQYF. In DNA form, the CDR3 reads TGCGCCAGCAGTGAGACAAACACAGATACGCAGTATTTT.

Details on this clone: Its ends do not fully match the called genes, so a read error is possible. The rearrangement uses TRBV4-1 and TRBJ1-5; weak D call: TRBD1 (6 bases). CDR1 and CDR2 (germline): MGHRA, YSYEKL. The CDR3 spans 15 residues. CDR3 amino acids: CASSLGQINNQPQNF. The DNA of the CDR3 is TGCGCCAGCAGCCTTGGACAGATTAACAATCAGCCCCAGAATTTT.

V and J are TRBV30 and TRBJ1-6; the D is unclear. V was cut by 7 bases and J by 14 bases, with 21 bases left in between. Per germline, CDR1 GTSNPN and CDR2 SVGIG (reference sequence). The CDR3 loop spans 13 amino acids. This chain's CDR3 is CAFIPGSPITLHF. In nucleotides, the CDR3 is TGTGCCTTTATCCCGGGGAGCCCCATCACCCTCCACTTT.

This clone was detected only a few times. The rearrangement joins TRBV5-1 to TRBJ1-6; no clear D. Germline CDR1 is SGHRS and CDR2 is YFSETQ. CDR3 length: 16 residues. V was cut by 0 bases and J by 6 bases, with 13 bases left in between. The CDR3 nucleotides are TGCGCCAGCAGCTTGGCCGTAGAGATCGGTAATTCACCCCTCCACTTT. It specifies CASSLAVEIGNSPLHF.

The sample holds one count of this clone. This chain connects TRBV11-2 to TRBJ2-7; 9 bases are a match to TRBD1. The germline V gene encodes CDR1 SGHAT and CDR2 FQNNGV. The CDR3 is made up of 12 amino acids. Losses at the gene ends were 3 bases for V and 6 bases for J; bases not matched to a gene: 0. This CDR3 reads CASSLGQGEQYF. DNA for the CDR3: TGTGCCAGCAGCTTGGGACAGGGCGAGCAGTACTTC.

This clone has a handful of counts. In DNA, the CDR3 is TGTGCCAGCGGAGGATCAGGTCAGCCCCAGCATTTT. Its protein is CASGGSGQPQHF. The chain employs TRBV6-5 and TRBJ1-5; D call uncertain. Trimming stripped 8 bases from V and 6 bases from J, with 11 bases between. The CDR3 is 12 amino acids. Germline V lookup: CDR1 MNHEY, CDR2 SVGAGI.

This clone was observed a handful of times. V is TRBV27 and J is TRBJ2-7; 7 bases map to TRBD1. Germline lookup yields CDR1 MNHEY and CDR2 SMNVEV (reference sequence). There are 16 residues in the CDR3. Germline trimming cut 5 bases from V and 3 bases from J; bases unmatched to any gene: 13. As DNA, the CDR3 is TGTGCCAGCAGTACGCAATACCGGGACAGATTCTACGAGCAGTACTTC. Translating gives CASSTQYRDRFYEQYF.

This clone has more than one count but fewer than ten. The chain is built from TRBV19 and TRBJ2-3, with 10 positions matching TRBD2. V lost 11 bases, J lost 3 bases, and 8 bases stayed unmatched. The CDR3 covers 14 residues. Germline CDR1 reads LNHDA; CDR2 reads SQIVND (reference sequence). This CDR3 is CAVSRAGGTDTQYF. For the CDR3, the DNA is TGTGCCGTAAGTCGAGCGGGAGGGACAGATACGCAGTATTTT. Combining the CDR3 with reference TRBV19 and TRBJ2-3 gives the whole variable domain DGGITQSPKYLFRKEGQNVTLSCEQNLNHDAMYWYRQDPGQGLRLIYYSQIVNDFQKGDIAEGYSVSREKKESFPLTVTSAQKNPTAFYLCAVSRAGGTDTQYFGPGTRLTVL.

The chain uses TRBV5-1 and TRBJ2-7, with 11 positions matching TRBD2. The CDR3 sequence is 16 residues long. In germline, CDR1 is SGHRS, CDR2 YFSETQ. J gave up 2 bases and V 3 bases, and 7 bases lay outside the gene matches. The CDR3 DNA reads as TGCGCCAGCAGCTGGACAACTAGCGGGGGCCCCTACGAGCAGTACTTC. It specifies CASSWTTSGGPYEQYF.

The rearrangement links TRBV29-1 to TRBJ2-2; tentative D call: TRBD2 (7 bases). The V gene lost 3 bases and the J gene lost 3 bases, with 11 bases spanning the gap. Germline values: CDR1 SQVTM, CDR2 ANQGSEA. CDR3 length: 14 residues. CDR3 loop: CSVDRGGDTGELFF. CDR3 coding DNA: TGCAGCGTTGACAGGGGAGGGGACACCGGGGAGCTGTTTTTT.

The CDR3 bases are TGTGCCTGGGCCACATTCTCTGGAAACACCATATATTTT. As protein: CAWATFSGNTIYF. V gene TRBV30 combines with J gene TRBJ1-3; D is uncertain. Between the trimmed V and J ends, which lost 5 bases and 0 bases, there was a span of 8 bases. This CDR3 is 13 amino acids long. CDR1 and CDR2 from the germline V gene are GTSNPN and SVGIG (reference sequence).